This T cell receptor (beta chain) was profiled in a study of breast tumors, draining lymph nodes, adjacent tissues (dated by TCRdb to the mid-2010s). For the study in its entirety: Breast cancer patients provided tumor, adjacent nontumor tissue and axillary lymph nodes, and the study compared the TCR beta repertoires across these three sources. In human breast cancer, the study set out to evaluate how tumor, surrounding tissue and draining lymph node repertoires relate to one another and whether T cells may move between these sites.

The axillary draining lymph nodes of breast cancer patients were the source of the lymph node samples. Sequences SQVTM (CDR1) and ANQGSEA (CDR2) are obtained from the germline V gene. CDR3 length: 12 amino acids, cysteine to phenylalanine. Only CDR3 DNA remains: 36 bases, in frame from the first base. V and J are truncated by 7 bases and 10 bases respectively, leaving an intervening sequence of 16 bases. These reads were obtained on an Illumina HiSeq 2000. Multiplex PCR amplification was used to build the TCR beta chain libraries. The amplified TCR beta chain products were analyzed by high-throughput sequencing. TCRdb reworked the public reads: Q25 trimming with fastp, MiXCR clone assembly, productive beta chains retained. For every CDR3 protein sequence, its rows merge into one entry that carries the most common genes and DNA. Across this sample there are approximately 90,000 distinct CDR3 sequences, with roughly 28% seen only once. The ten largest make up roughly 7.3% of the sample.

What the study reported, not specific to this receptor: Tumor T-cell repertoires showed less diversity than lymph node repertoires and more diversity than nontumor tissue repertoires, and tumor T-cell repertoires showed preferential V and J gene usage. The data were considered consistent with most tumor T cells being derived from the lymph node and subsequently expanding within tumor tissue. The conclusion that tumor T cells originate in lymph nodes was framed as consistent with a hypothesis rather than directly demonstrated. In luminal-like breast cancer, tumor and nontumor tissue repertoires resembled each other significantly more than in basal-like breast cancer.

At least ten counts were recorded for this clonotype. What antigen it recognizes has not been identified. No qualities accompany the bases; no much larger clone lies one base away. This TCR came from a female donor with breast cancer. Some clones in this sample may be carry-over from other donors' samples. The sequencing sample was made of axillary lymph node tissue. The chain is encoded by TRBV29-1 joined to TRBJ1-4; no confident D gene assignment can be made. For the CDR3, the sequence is CSAGEGRGKLFF. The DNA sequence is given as TGCAGCGCTGGAGAGGGTAGAGGAAAACTGTTTTTT.